These 8 T cell receptor beta chains were all obtained from the same sample, sequenced in a study of cytomegalovirus exposure and HLA in healthy donors. PCR involved 60 Vbeta and 13 Jbeta primers. The method was immunoSEQ multiplex PCR; TCRdb's version includes in-frame clones alone and lacks a portion of them. The data contain 100,000 to 150,000 clones, around four fifths of them singletons. Sequences were obtained from PBMCs. All receptors come from a male donor in good health and CMV-seronegative.

This chain connects TRBV7-2 to TRBJ2-7; D perhaps matches TRBD2 (6 bases). The germline gives CDR1 SGHTA, CDR2 FQGNSA. V lost 5 bases to trimming and J lost 7 bases, with 18 bases between them. The CDR3 is 14 residues long. The DNA of the CDR3 is TGTGCCAGCAGCCTAAGATCGGCGGGGCTAGAGCAGTACTTC. Protein: CASSLRSAGLEQYF.

The chain is built from TRBV4-1 and TRBJ2-7, with TRBD2 identical over 9 bases. With 2 bases clipped from V and 4 bases from J, the junction kept 6 bases outside the gene matches. Germline values: CDR1 MGHRA, CDR2 YSYEKL. The CDR3 totals 15 residues. The CDR3 DNA is TGCGCCAGCAGCCAATCTTCCAGCGGGAGGTACGAGCAGTACTTC. Amino acids: CASSQSSSGRYEQYF.

The rearrangement links TRBV7-6 to TRBJ1-1; 8 bases are a match to TRBD1. Germline V gene lookup returns CDR1 SGHVS and CDR2 FNYEAQ. This CDR3 has 15 amino acids. J was trimmed by 0 bases and V by 5 bases; bases with no gene match: 5. CDR3 in amino acids: CASSPGQGLNTEAFF. CDR3 bases: TGTGCCAGCAGCCCCGGACAGGGCTTGAACACTGAAGCTTTCTTT.

This chain links TRBV7-2 with TRBJ2-7; 8 nucleotides line up with TRBD1. The CDR3 length is 17 residues. CDR1 SGHTA and CDR2 FQGNSA come from the germline V gene. V shed 0 bases and J 2 bases; nucleotides not matched to a gene: 9. The CDR3 nucleotides are TGTGCCAGCAGCTTAGCCGGGACAGGCCTCGGTACCTACGAGCAGTACTTC. Translation: CASSLAGTGLGTYEQYF. Full variable domain (remainder filled in from reference TRBV7-2 and TRBJ2-7): GAGVSQSPSNKVTEKGKDVELRCDPISGHTALYWYRQSLGQGLEFLIYFQGNSAPDKSGLPSDRFSAERTGGSVSTLTIQRTQQEDSAVYLCASSLAGTGLGTYEQYFGPGTRLTVT.

This chain connects TRBV7-9 to TRBJ2-2; 9 bases agree with TRBD1. With 7 bases clipped from V and 1 base from J, the junction kept 13 bases outside the gene matches. The CDR3 sequence is 18 residues long. CDR1 is SEHNR and CDR2 is FQNEAQ in the germline V gene (reference sequence). CDR3 DNA: TGTGCCAGCAACCTAATTAGTGGGACAGGGAAGAACACCGGGGAGCTGTTTTTT. It translates to CASNLISGTGKNTGELFF.

The chain employs TRBV21-1 and TRBJ2-1; TRBD2, as called in the table, went unchecked against the DNA. TRBV21-1 is recorded as a pseudogene. The CDR3 is made up of 16 amino acids. The CDR3 sequence is CATRVRGLGSYNEQFF. CDR3 bases: TGTGCCACCCGTGTGAGAGGGTTGGGCTCCTACAATGAGCAGTTCTTC.

The V and J genes are TRBV2 and TRBJ2-5; no clear D. The germline V gene encodes CDR1 SNHLY and CDR2 FYNNEI. The CDR3 is 10 residues long. V lost 8 bases and J lost 5, with 6 bases in between. CDR3 in amino acids: CASRSETQYF. CDR3 nucleotides: TGTGCCAGCCGGAGTGAGACCCAGTACTTC.

V usage is TRBV6-5 and J usage is TRBJ1-5, with D maybe TRBD1 (5 bases). V gave up 10 bases and J gave up 7 bases, with 17 bases separating them. CDR3 length: 13 residues. Per germline, CDR1 MNHEY and CDR2 SVGAGI. This CDR3 is CATRRVREQPQHF. The CDR3 DNA reads as TGTGCCACCCGCAGGGTCAGGGAACAGCCCCAGCATTTT.